This T cell receptor beta chain was profiled in a study of blood T cells in healthy people across ages. The use of a sample-barcoded 5' primer and a J-beta primer mix characterized a second PCR of roughly 7 to 11 cycles. One entry per CDR3 protein, called by TCRdb with MiXCR from the 5' RACE reads. The table lists around 690,000 distinct CDR3 sequences, 58% of them singletons. In germline, CDR1 is PRHDT, CDR2 FYEKMQ (reference sequence). The CDR3 is made up of 16 amino acids. In its sample, this clonotype was seen a few times. A much larger clone differs by one base, so this may be a read error. This clonotype was obtained from a man aged 55 to 70 in good health. Source material: blood. This chain uses TRBV13 with TRBJ2-7; 7 bases align to TRBD2. The end of the DNA is better explained by TRBJ2-5, so the J call may be wrong. DNA for the CDR3: TGTGCCAGCAGCGCCATAGCCCGAGAAGGCGGGGGGACCCAGTACTTC. Its translation is CASSAIAREGGGTQYF.